Below, 16 T cell receptor beta chains from the same sample are listed, as sequenced in a study of shared clonotypes between healthy human individuals. Only in-frame clones appear in the TCRdb table, and some are missing; sequencing was by immunoSEQ multiplex PCR. The table lists about 490,000 clones, over 70% of them singletons. Material: PBMCs. Every receptor here comes from a woman in her thirties or forties in good health. Some clones in this sample may be carry-over from other donors' samples.

This rearrangement joins TRBV19 to TRBJ1-1; D is ambiguous. Germline CDR1 reads LNHDA; CDR2 reads SQIVND (reference sequence). The CDR3 is 14 amino acids. The germline V and J ends were trimmed by 3 bases and 1 base, with 9 bases remaining between them. CDR3: CASSIGSSNTEAFF. CDR3 in DNA: TGTGCCAGTAGTATTGGGAGCTCGAACACTGAAGCTTTCTTT.

This clone was seen repeatedly, ten times or more. The same CDR3 is also encoded by other DNA sequences in this sample. The chain recombines TRBV6-6 with TRBJ2-5; D may be TRBD2 (5 bases). The V gene lost 3 bases and the J gene lost 3 bases, with 8 bases spanning the gap. The CDR3 runs to 13 residues. Looked up from germline, CDR1 is MNHNY and CDR2 is SVGAGI (reference sequence). The chain's CDR3 is CASSYAGEETQYF. CDR3 nucleotide sequence: TGTGCCAGCAGTTATGCCGGGGAAGAGACCCAGTACTTC.

The J gene is TRBJ2-7, the V gene TRBV6-5; D gene ambiguous. The CDR3 loop spans 13 amino acids. V lost 2 bases, J lost 3 bases, and 8 bases lay in between. Looked up from germline, CDR1 is MNHEY and CDR2 is SVGAGI. CDR3 in amino acids: CASSYEEDYEQYF. As DNA, the CDR3 is TGTGCCAGCAGTTACGAGGAAGACTACGAGCAGTACTTC.

About this clone: Other DNA sequences in this specimen translate into the identical CDR3. The chain uses TRBV9 and TRBJ1-4; 9 bases map to TRBD1. This CDR3 spans 14 amino acids. The V segment lost 0 bases and the J segment 8 bases; nucleotides outside the gene matches: 2. CDR1 and CDR2 from the germline V gene are SGDLS and YYNGEE. The CDR3 sequence: CASSVGGTGEKLFF. The CDR3 DNA sequence: TGTGCCAGCAGCGTAGGCGGGACAGGGGAAAAACTGTTTTTT.

On this clone itself: Since a much larger clone is just one base distant, this may be a read error. Additional DNA sequences in this sample encode the identical CDR3. This chain uses TRBV6-4 with TRBJ2-6, with D perhaps TRBD1 (5 bases). CDR3 length: 16 residues. Looked up from germline, CDR1 is MRHNA and CDR2 is SNTAGT. The CDR3 protein is CASSVDSFSGANVLTF. The DNA for the CDR3 is TGTGCCAGCAGTGTAGACAGCTTCTCTGGAGCCAACGTCCTGACTTTC.

Only one count was recorded for this clone. This sequence joins TRBV28 and TRBJ1-1; the D gene is possibly TRBD1 (6 bases). From germline, CDR1 is MDHEN and CDR2 SYDVKM. The CDR3 loop spans 13 amino acids. The germline V and J ends were trimmed by 4 bases and 5 bases, with 11 bases remaining between them. The CDR3 nucleotides are TGTGCCAGCAGTTCAGGGGAAAGGACTGAAGCTTTCTTT. Encoded protein: CASSSGERTEAFF.

For the CDR3, the DNA is TGTGCCTGGAGTAAACCCGGACAGCCGAACACTGAAGCTTTCTTT. This codes for CAWSKPGQPNTEAFF. The genes are TRBV30 and TRBJ1-1; tentatively, D is TRBD1 (6 bases). V lost 2 bases and J lost 1, with 14 bases in between. The CDR3 has 15 amino acids. The germline gives CDR1 GTSNPN, CDR2 SVGIG (reference sequence).

The CDR3: CASSLNSGLGDEQFF. The CDR3 DNA sequence: TGTGCCAGCAGCTTGAATAGCGGGCTGGGGGATGAGCAGTTCTTC. The chain combines TRBV7-3 with TRBJ2-1; 7 bases align to TRBD2. The CDR3 spans 15 residues. The germline V gene has CDR1 SGHTA and CDR2 FQGTGA. V shed 3 bases and J 8 bases; nucleotides not matched to a gene: 10.

A note on this clone: A read error may be the cause here, since a much bigger clone is one base away. The V and J genes are TRBV27 and TRBJ2-1; 8 bases fit TRBD1. This CDR3 is 15 amino acids long. The germline V gene encodes CDR1 MNHEY and CDR2 SMNVEV (reference sequence). CDR3 sequence (DNA): TGTGCCAGCAGTTTTAGACAGGGGATTCACAATGGGCAGTTCTTC. It specifies CASSFRQGIHNGQFF.

The chain has TRBV4-1 and TRBJ2-3; 15 bases are shared with TRBD2. V shed 0 bases, J shed 6 bases, and the junction held 4 bases outside the gene matches. CDR1 MGHRA and CDR2 YSYEKL come from the germline V gene. This CDR3 has 17 amino acids. The CDR3 DNA sequence: TGCGCCAGCAGCCAAGATGGGACTAGCGGGAGGTCGGATACGCAGTATTTT. The encoded protein is CASSQDGTSGRSDTQYF.

The V and J genes are TRBV5-4 and TRBJ2-1; 13 nucleotides align to TRBD2. Germline CDR1 reads SGHNT; CDR2 reads YYREEE (reference sequence). The J segment lost 9 bases and the V segment lost 4 bases, leaving 7 bases of the junction unmatched. This CDR3 region has 15 residues. In nucleotides, the CDR3 is TGTGCCAGCAGCCCCTCGGGACTAGCGGGATTTGAGCAGTTCTTC. It translates to CASSPSGLAGFEQFF.

This chain links TRBV15 with TRBJ2-7; D not certain. V gave up 3 bases and J gave up 2 bases, with 8 bases separating them. The germline V gene encodes CDR1 LNHNV and CDR2 YYDKDF (reference sequence). The CDR3 spans 13 residues. The CDR3 sequence: CATSSNIAYEQYF. The CDR3, as DNA: TGTGCCACCAGCAGCAATATTGCCTACGAGCAGTACTTC.

The J gene is TRBJ2-3, the V gene TRBV19; D is ambiguous. The CDR3 is 12 amino acids. Looked up from germline, CDR1 is LNHDA and CDR2 is SQIVND (reference sequence). V lost 3 bases, J lost 1 base, and 2 bases lay in between. The chain's CDR3 is CASSIGTDTQYF. CDR3 coding DNA: TGTGCCAGTAGTATTGGCACAGATACGCAGTATTTT.

The chain recombines TRBV6-6 with TRBJ1-4, with D perhaps TRBD1 (5 bases). V dropped 4 bases and J dropped 7 bases, with 16 bases sitting between them. The CDR3 has 15 residues. CDR1 and CDR2 from the germline V gene are MNHNY and SVGAGI (reference sequence). The CDR3 protein is CASSLRQPGTEKLFF. The CDR3 DNA reads TGTGCCAGCAGTTTACGACAGCCGGGGACTGAAAAACTGTTTTTT.

Points on this clone: Since a far larger clone is one base different, this is likely a read error. CDR3 protein: CASSPGSAGALYF. CDR3 nucleotide sequence: TGTGCCAGCAGCCCCGGCTCGGCGGGAGCATTATATTTT. The chain has TRBV7-3 and TRBJ2-3; 7 bases align to TRBD2. The CDR3 extends over 13 amino acids. Germline V lookup: CDR1 SGHTA, CDR2 FQGTGA. After removal of 5 bases from V and 15 bases from J, the junction contained 14 bases not matched to a gene.

The chain joins TRBV5-4 to TRBJ1-2; D possibly corresponds to TRBD1 (5 bases). Germline V CDR1 and CDR2: SGHNT, YYREEE (reference sequence). This CDR3 is built from 13 residues. Trimming pared 0 bases from V and 4 bases from J, leaving 7 bases between. The DNA of the CDR3 is TGTGCCAGCAGCTTGGAAACAGGCTATGGCTACACCTTC. The encoded protein is CASSLETGYGYTF.